A selection of T cell receptor beta chains follows, all from one sample in a study of tumor-infiltrating lymphocytes in primary liver carcinoma. TCRdb fed the multiplex PCR reads into MiXCR, producing one record per CDR3 protein. Of approximately 99,000 distinct CDR3 sequences listed, 55% to 75% are singletons. Sequencing input: liver tumor tissue from sampling region 5. Every receptor here comes from a woman aged 55-75 years with primary liver carcinoma and hepatitis B virus infection. Each CDR3 is given with its conserved first and last residue. The D gene is left open where the match is weak. A clone size is listed for some rows: how often the clone was seen (once, few, many), or a class if it is expanded.

TRBJ1-2	TRBV6-6	NA	NA	CVSSYSRGRTGYGYTF	TGTGTCAGCAGTTACTCGAGAGGCAGAACTGGTTATGGCTACACCTTC
TRBJ1-1	TRBV28	NA	many	CASSSSWGPNTEAFF	TGTGCCAGCAGTTCCTCTTGGGGCCCGAACACTGAAGCTTTCTTT
TRBJ2-4	TRBV19	NA	NA	CASIDGKRIQHF	TGTGCCAGTATCGACGGGAAACGCATTCAGCACTTC
TRBJ2-3	TRBV12-3/TRBV12-4	NA	NA	CASNFFGTHSGEQYF	TGTGCCAGCAATTTCTTTGGGACTCATAGCGGCGAGCAGTATTTT
TRBJ2-2	TRBV16	NA	NA	CANSQYPGELFF	TGTGCCAACAGCCAATATCCCGGGGAGCTGTTTTTT
TRBJ2-1	TRBV11-2	NA	medium-sized	CASSLEASEQFF	TGTGCCAGCAGCTTAGAAGCTAGTGAGCAGTTCTTC
TRBJ2-7	TRBV5-1	NA	NA	CASSTGGAGYEQYF	TGCGCCAGCAGCACAGGGGGGGCCGGATACGAGCAGTACTTC
TRBJ2-1	TRBV10-3	TRBD1	NA	CATESRTGNNEQFF	TGTGCCACCGAATCCAGGACAGGGAACAATGAGCAATTCTTC
TRBJ1-2	TRBV5-1	NA	many	CASSQTGFDYGYTF	TGCGCCAGCAGCCAAACAGGGTTTGACTATGGCTACACCTTC
TRBJ2-1	TRBV2	NA	few	CASSTRFYNEQFF	TGTGCCAGCAGTACCCGATTCTACAATGAGCAGTTCTTC